A selection of T cell receptor beta chains follows, all from one sample in a study of Ad26.COV2.S vaccination and SARS-CoV-2 variants. This table comes from immunoSEQ multiplex PCR, and its TCRdb copy is limited to in-frame clones, with some not included. The sample holds a few hundred thousand clones; 75% to 95% are singletons and the top ten take less than 15%. The material was peripheral blood, obtained in a trial of Ad26.COV2.S vaccine versus placebo. The receptors derive from a person aged 18 to 65 who received the Ad26.COV2.S COVID-19 vaccine or a placebo. The CDR3 runs from the conserved cysteine through the conserved F or W. Fields, in order: D gene, V gene, clone size, J gene, CDR3 DNA, CDR3 protein. D genes are given only for firm matches. Only part of the rows carry a size: once, few, many, or a class if the clone is expanded.

>-|TRBV28|-|TRBJ1-2
TGTGCCAGCAGTCCGACCGGGATTGGGTATGGCTACACCTTC
CASSPTGIGYGYTF
>TRBD2|TRBV27|once|TRBJ2-3
TGTGCCAGCAGTCCAGGACTAGCGGGAGAAGGCTTCACAGATACGCAGTATTTT
CASSPGLAGEGFTDTQYF
>-|TRBV19|-|TRBJ2-7
TGTGCCAGTAGATTAGCAGGTTCCTACGAGCAGTACTTC
CASRLAGSYEQYF
>-|TRBV18|-|TRBJ2-3
TGTGCCAGCTCACTAGAGATTGATACGCAGTATTTT
CASSLEIDTQYF
>-|TRBV6-2/TRBV6-3|-|TRBJ1-1
TGTGCCAGCAGTTATGGTAAACTGAACACTGAAGCTTTCTTT
CASSYGKLNTEAFF
>TRBD2|TRBV5-1|-|TRBJ2-1
TGCGCCAGCAGCCCCGGGACTAGCGGGTTTGAAGATGATGAGCAGTTCTTC
CASSPGTSGFEDDEQFF
>-|TRBV25-1|-|TRBJ2-1
TGTGCCAGCAGTGGAGTCGGGAGTGGCTACAATGAGCAGTTCTTC
CASSGVGSGYNEQFF
>-|TRBV9|-|TRBJ1-2
TGTGCCAGCAGCGTAGTCAGGGAAACGAACTATGGCTACACCTTC
CASSVVRETNYGYTF
>-|TRBV14|-|TRBJ2-2
TGTGCCAGCAGCCAACAACAGAACACCGGGGAGCTGTTTTTT
CASSQQQNTGELFF
>TRBD1|TRBV5-1|-|TRBJ2-4
TGCGCCAGCAGCTTGGGACAGGGGCGCCTAGCCAAAAACATTCAGTACTTC
CASSLGQGRLAKNIQYF
>TRBD1|TRBV2|-|TRBJ1-2
TGTGCCAGCAACCTAGACAGGGGCTATGGCTACACCTTC
CASNLDRGYGYTF
>-|TRBV5-4|-|TRBJ2-5
TGTGCCAGCAGCTTGGTTGGGGCAGCACAAGAGACCCAGTACTTC
CASSLVGAAQETQYF
>-|TRBV18|-|TRBJ2-4
TGTGCCAGCTCACCGGGGGTATCCAAAAACATTCAGTACTTC
CASSPGVSKNIQYF
>TRBD1|TRBV10-3|-|TRBJ1-1
TGTGCCATCAGCGATCCTCCCACAGGGGACACTGAAGCTTTCTTT
CAISDPPTGDTEAFF
>-|TRBV7-9|few|TRBJ2-7
TGTGCCAGCAGCTTGGCAGGGACAAACTACGAGCAGTACTTC
CASSLAGTNYEQYF
>TRBD1|TRBV12-3/TRBV12-4|-|TRBJ1-1
TGTGCCAGCAGCAGGGGGACTGAAGCTTTCTTT
CASSRGTEAFF
>-|TRBV3-1/TRBV3-2|-|TRBJ1-3
TGTGCCAGCAGCCAAGAAGTCCCAGGGACTGGAAACACCATATATTTT
CASSQEVPGTGNTIYF
>TRBD1|TRBV7-9|few|TRBJ2-5
TGTGCCAGCAGCAACCAACAGGGGCAGGAGACCCAGTACTTC
CASSNQQGQETQYF
>TRBD2|TRBV27|-|TRBJ2-3
TGTGCCAGCAGCAAACTAGCGGGGGCAGATACGCAGTATTTT
CASSKLAGADTQYF
>-|TRBV5-8|-|TRBJ1-2
TGTGCCAGCATCTTTGACGGCTACACCTTC
CASIFDGYTF
>TRBD2|TRBV14|few|TRBJ2-7
TGTGCCAGCAGCCAAGTGCGGGAGCTGGGCGAGCAGTACTTC
CASSQVRELGEQYF
>-|TRBV5-1|-|TRBJ2-7
TGCGCCAGCAGGACCGGGACCGAAAGCTCCTACGAGCAGTACTTC
CASRTGTESSYEQYF
>-|TRBV2|-|TRBJ1-2
TGTGCCAGCAGTGAGTCAGGGTATGAGGGATATGGCTACACCTTC
CASSESGYEGYGYTF
>-|TRBV7-8|-|TRBJ2-2
TGTGCCAGCAGCCCCCGCGGGGATTTGACCGGGGAGCTGTTTTTT
CASSPRGDLTGELFF
>TRBD2|TRBV18|-|TRBJ2-3
TGTGCCAGCTCACCAGGGACTAGCGGGAGTTCAGATACGCAGTATTTT
CASSPGTSGSSDTQYF
>TRBD1|TRBV5-1|-|TRBJ2-2
TGCGCCAGCAGCTCGAGACCGGGACAGGTGCTCACCGGGGAGCTGTTTTTT
CASSSRPGQVLTGELFF
>-|TRBV18|-|TRBJ2-1
TGTGCCAGCTCACCCCTGGGCTCTAGGAATGAGCAGTTCTTC
CASSPLGSRNEQFF